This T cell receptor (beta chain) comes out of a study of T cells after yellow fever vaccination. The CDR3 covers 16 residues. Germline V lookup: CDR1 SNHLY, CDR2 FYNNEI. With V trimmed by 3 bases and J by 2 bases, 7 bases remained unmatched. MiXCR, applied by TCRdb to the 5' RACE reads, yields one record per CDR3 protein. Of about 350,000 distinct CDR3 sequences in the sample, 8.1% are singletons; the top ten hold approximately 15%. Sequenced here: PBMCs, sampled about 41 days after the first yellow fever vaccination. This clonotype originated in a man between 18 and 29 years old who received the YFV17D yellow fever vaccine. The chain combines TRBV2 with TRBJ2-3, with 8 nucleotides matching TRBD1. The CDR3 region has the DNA TGTGCCAGCAGTGACGTCGACAGGGGATACACAGATACGCAGTATTTT. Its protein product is CASSDVDRGYTDTQYF.